The T cell receptor beta chain described here comes from a study of blood T cell repertoires in COVID-19. The junction had 7 bases not matched to a gene; V was cut back by 6 bases and J by 6 bases. The CDR3 length is 14 residues. The germline V gene encodes CDR1 SEHNR and CDR2 FQNEAQ (reference sequence). Those who participated ranged in age from roughly 18 to 90 years and resided in 20 to 30 US areas. A COVID-19 case was met by exposed participants within 2 weeks before study entry. Source study methods: Estimates of nucleated cell counts were drawn from the amplification of reference gene primers. The data were produced by immunoSEQ multiplex PCR, yet TCRdb's version contains in-frame clones alone and is incomplete. Clonal size and the V and J genes are those of that table, whereas D and trimming came from the DNA. The sample contains around 330,000 clones, around 84% of which appear only once.

Source material: PBMCs or T cells enriched from blood (not recorded which). The TCR comes from a woman in her twenties or thirties who had been exposed to COVID-19. The rearrangement uses TRBV7-9 and TRBJ2-7; 11 nucleotides line up with TRBD2. The CDR3 protein is CASRPNLAGGEQYF. The CDR3, as DNA: TGTGCCAGCAGACCGAACCTAGCGGGAGGCGAGCAGTACTTC. Full variable domain (rest looked up from reference TRBV7-9 and TRBJ2-7): DTGVSQNPRHKITKRGQNVTFRCDPISEHNRLYWYRQTLGQGPEFLTYFQNEAQLEKSRLLSDRFSAERPKGSFSTLEIQRTEQGDSAMYLCASRPNLAGGEQYFGPGTRLTVT.